The 32 T cell receptor beta chains below all came from one sample that was sequenced in a study of early T cells in non-severe SARS-CoV-2 infection. Using its own MiXCR run on the 5' RACE reads, TCRdb lists one record per CDR3 protein. The data contain some 30,000 distinct CDR3 sequences, about 4.6% of them singletons. The input for sequencing was whole blood, taken at baseline. The receptor set was obtained from an adult who was a healthcare worker with PCR-confirmed SARS-CoV-2 infection or an uninfected control (not recorded which).

This clonotype showed up many times. The gene calls are TRBV29-1 and TRBJ2-2; no firm D call. Trimming left V 1 base short and J 6 bases short, with 12 bases between. Germline V lookup: CDR1 SQVTM, CDR2 ANQGSEA. This CDR3 has 14 amino acids. CDR3 bases: TGCAGCGTTGAAGTGACCGGTGGGCCCGGGGAGCTGTTTTTT. Translation: CSVEVTGGPGELFF.

There are many counts of this clonotype. The rearrangement links TRBV20-1 to TRBJ1-2, with 9 bases lining up with TRBD1. The germline V gene has CDR1 DFQATT and CDR2 SNEGSKA (reference sequence). V lost 7 bases to trimming and J lost 4 bases; unmatched junction nucleotides: 4. The CDR3 sequence is 12 residues long. The CDR3 sequence: CSVPGQGYGYTF. CDR3 nucleotide sequence: TGCAGTGTTCCGGGACAGGGCTATGGCTACACCTTC.

This clonotype was observed a few times. The chain is built from TRBV7-2 and TRBJ1-5; the D gene is possibly TRBD1 (5 bases). The germline V gene has CDR1 SGHTA and CDR2 FQGNSA. There are 12 residues in the CDR3. V was pared by 3 bases and J by 9 bases, with 9 bases between. The CDR3 sequence: CASSLGVPPQHF. In DNA, the CDR3 is TGTGCCAGCAGCTTGGGGGTTCCGCCCCAGCATTTT.

In this sample, this clonotype turned up many times. This sequence joins TRBV20-1 and TRBJ2-7; maybe TRBD2 (6 bases). CDR1 is DFQATT and CDR2 is SNEGSKA in the germline V gene (reference sequence). The CDR3 totals 14 residues. This CDR3 reads CRVPREDGSYEQYF. In DNA, the CDR3 is TGCAGAGTTCCCAGGGAGGATGGATCCTACGAGCAGTACTTC.

V is TRBV29-1 and J is TRBJ2-7; D is perhaps TRBD1 (6 bases). Germline CDR1 SQVTM, CDR2 ANQGSEA. The CDR3 has 15 amino acids. The germline V and J ends were trimmed by 1 base and 4 bases, with 17 bases remaining between them. The CDR3 region has the DNA TGCAGCGTTGAAGTTAATCGGGACACGACTTACGAGCAGTACTTC. Translated, it gives CSVEVNRDTTYEQYF.

This clonotype has a count of ten or more. The V call is TRBV7-2, the J call TRBJ2-7; the match to TRBD1 covers 11 bases. This CDR3 is 19 amino acids long. Germline trimming cut 4 bases from V and 3 bases from J; bases unmatched to any gene: 17. Germline V lookup: CDR1 SGHTA, CDR2 FQGNSA. The CDR3 spells CASSSPIGTGQGGYYEQYF. CDR3 bases: TGTGCCAGCAGCTCCCCCATCGGAACGGGACAGGGGGGCTACTACGAGCAGTACTTC.

This clonotype was recorded at least ten times. The chain employs TRBV9 and TRBJ1-6, with 7 bases fitting TRBD1. The CDR3 is made up of 13 amino acids. Losses at the gene ends were 4 bases for V and 10 bases for J; bases not matched to a gene: 5. The germline CDR1 and CDR2 sequences are SGDLS and YYNGEE. The DNA for the CDR3 is TGTGCCAGCAGCTCAAGAGGGGGCTCACCCCTCCACTTT. Translation gives CASSSRGGSPLHF. Variable domain in full (rest from reference TRBV9 and TRBJ1-6): DSGVTQTPKHLITATGQRVTLRCSPRSGDLSVYWYQQSLDQGLQFLIQYYNGEERAKGNILERFSAQQFPDLHSELNLSSLELGDSALYFCASSSRGGSPLHFGNGTRLTVT.

This clonotype was recorded a few times. The V gene is TRBV2, the J gene TRBJ1-5, with TRBD1 as a possible D gene (5 bases). From germline, CDR1 is SNHLY and CDR2 FYNNEI. Trimming left V 7 bases short and J 0 bases short, with 10 bases between. The CDR3 runs to 14 residues. The DNA of the CDR3 is TGTGCCAGCACAGCAGGGATTAGCAATCAGCCCCAGCATTTT. Translated, it gives CASTAGISNQPQHF. The whole variable domain, filled in from reference TRBV2 and TRBJ1-5, reads EPEVTQTPSHQVTQMGQEVILRCVPISNHLYFYWYRQILGQKVEFLVSFYNNEISEKSEIFDDQFSVERPDGSNFTLKIRSTKLEDSAMYFCASTAGISNQPQHFGDGTRLSIL.

This clonotype was seen repeatedly, ten times or more. The V gene is TRBV29-1, the J gene TRBJ2-7, with TRBD2 matching over 11 bases. Looked up from germline, CDR1 is SQVTM and CDR2 is ANQGSEA. V lost 3 bases, J lost 2 bases, and 6 bases stayed unmatched. The CDR3 runs 15 residues. CDR3 residues: CSVEAGTSGTYEQYF. As DNA, the CDR3 is TGCAGCGTTGAGGCCGGGACTAGCGGTACCTACGAGCAGTACTTC.

The sample holds many counts of this clonotype. The genes are TRBV10-1 and TRBJ2-2; 7 bases map to TRBD1. Looked up from germline, CDR1 is WNHNN and CDR2 is SYGVQD (reference sequence). The CDR3 length is 14 residues. V lost 6 bases to trimming and J lost 5 bases; unmatched junction nucleotides: 6. CDR3 DNA: TGCGCCAGCAGGACAGGGACGGTAACCGGGGAGCTGTTTTTT. Translation gives CASRTGTVTGELFF.

This clonotype has a count of ten or more. V usage is TRBV7-3 and J usage is TRBJ1-2, with 8 bases matching TRBD1. This CDR3 region has 13 residues. V was clipped by 3 bases and J by 7 bases; unmatched bases: 4. The germline V gene has CDR1 SGHTA and CDR2 FQGTGA. Here the CDR3 DNA reads TGTGCCAGCAGCTTCGGACAGGGCCGTGGCTACACCTTC. It yields the protein CASSFGQGRGYTF.

This clonotype was observed many times. The rearrangement links TRBV10-3 to TRBJ2-4; TRBD2 aligns across 8 bases. The CDR3 consists of 13 residues. Germline CDR1 is ENHRY and CDR2 is SYGVKD. J lost 8 bases, V lost 6 bases, and 6 bases had no gene match. Here the CDR3 DNA reads TGTGCCATCAGCGAGCGGGGGTCGGACATTCAGTACTTC. It codes for CAISERGSDIQYF.

The CDR3 reads CATSRLGDEQFF. CDR3 DNA: TGTGCCACCAGCAGACTGGGGGATGAGCAGTTCTTC. The chain combines TRBV15 with TRBJ2-1; D may correspond to TRBD1 or TRBD2 (5 bases each). Germline loops: CDR1 LNHNV, CDR2 YYDKDF (reference sequence). V lost 2 bases and J lost 8, with 7 bases in between. The length of the CDR3 is 12 residues.

By share, this clonotype ranks as medium-sized. The genes are TRBV20-1 and TRBJ1-5; 8 bases align to TRBD1. The CDR3 covers 14 residues. Looked up from germline, CDR1 is DFQATT and CDR2 is SNEGSKA (reference sequence). V shed 4 bases, J shed 11 bases, and the junction held 13 bases outside the gene matches. This CDR3 is CSAKPGQAFRTQHF. CDR3 DNA: TGCAGTGCTAAGCCGGGACAGGCTTTTAGGACCCAGCATTTT.

This clonotype was recorded at least ten times. The rearrangement joins TRBV7-2 to TRBJ2-5, with D unclear. V lost 3 bases and J 4 bases, leaving 6 bases between the germline ends. There are 12 residues in the CDR3. Germline V gene sequence: CDR1 SGHTA, CDR2 FQGNSA. CDR3 region: CASSLPGETQYF. For the CDR3, the DNA is TGTGCCAGCAGCTTGCCGGGAGAGACCCAGTACTTC.

This chain connects TRBV10-3 to TRBJ2-7, with D possibly TRBD2 on 6 matching bases. V lost 4 bases and J 2 bases, leaving 12 bases between the germline ends. The CDR3 is made up of 14 amino acids. The germline V gene has CDR1 ENHRY and CDR2 SYGVKD. The CDR3 loop reads CAISVGTRPYEQYF. In DNA form, the CDR3 reads TGTGCCATCAGTGTAGGGACTCGACCCTACGAGCAGTACTTC.

A note on this clonotype: One base away lies a much larger clone, so this may be a sequencing read error. The V call is TRBV10-3, the J call TRBJ2-7; tentative D call: TRBD1 (6 bases). This CDR3 has 12 residues. Trimming took 2 bases from V and 12 from J, leaving 14 bases between them. The V gene's germline CDR1 is ENHRY and CDR2 SYGVKD. DNA of the CDR3: TGTGCCATCAGTGAGCCTTACAGGGTGCCGTACTTC. Translated, it gives CAISEPYRVPYF.

This clonotype appeared a few times. V and J are TRBV7-8 and TRBJ2-2, with 7 bases matching TRBD1. With 1 base clipped from V and 7 bases from J, the junction kept 0 bases outside the gene matches. This CDR3 contains 13 residues. Germline CDR1 reads SGHVS; CDR2 reads FQNEAQ. This CDR3 is CASSLDRGGELFF. The CDR3, as DNA: TGTGCCAGCAGCTTAGACAGGGGCGGGGAGCTGTTTTTT.

The chain has TRBV5-6 and TRBJ1-5; 12 bases align to TRBD1. This CDR3 contains 15 residues. J lost 5 bases, V lost 3 bases, and 3 bases had no gene match. The germline V gene has CDR1 SGHDT and CDR2 YYEEEE. The CDR3 DNA reads TGTGCCAGCAGCTCGGGACAGGGGGCTGATCAGCCCCAGCATTTT. Its translation: CASSSGQGADQPQHF.

Ten or more counts support this clonotype. The chain employs TRBV7-3 and TRBJ1-1, with a possible D match to TRBD1 (5 bases). The ends were cut back, 3 bases at V and 2 bases at J, with 13 bases in the middle. Germline-derived CDR1 and CDR2 are SGHTA and FQGTGA. The CDR3 has 15 residues. The CDR3 bases are TGTGCCAGCAGCTTCTCCGGGACTGCAAACACTGAAGCTTTCTTT. This encodes CASSFSGTANTEAFF.

This clonotype was recorded a few times. In DNA, the CDR3 is TGTGCCAGCAGTTCTCGACGATACGAGTTGGAAGCTTTCTTT. Translation gives CASSSRRYELEAFF. This sequence joins TRBV12-3 or TRBV12-4 and TRBJ1-1; D unresolved. The CDR3 runs to 14 residues. V was pared by 4 bases and J by 8 bases, with 17 bases between.

The sample holds many counts of this clonotype. The rearrangement uses TRBV20-1 and TRBJ2-3, with 9 bases that match TRBD2. J gave up 0 bases and V 2 bases, and 0 bases lay outside the gene matches. This CDR3 contains 14 residues. Germline loops: CDR1 DFQATT, CDR2 SNEGSKA (reference sequence). CDR3 nucleotide sequence: TGCAGTGCTAGACTAGCGGGGAGCACAGATACGCAGTATTTT. As protein: CSARLAGSTDTQYF.

This clonotype was seen at least ten times. V is TRBV5-1 and J is TRBJ2-1, with TRBD2 identical over 9 bases. This CDR3 contains 15 residues. Per the germline V gene, CDR1 is SGHRS and CDR2 is YFSETQ. With V trimmed by 4 bases and J by 9 bases, 11 bases remained unmatched. The DNA for the CDR3 is TGCGCCAGCAGCCTACGGGCGGGGGGGCCTGGTGAGCAGTTCTTC. Its protein is CASSLRAGGPGEQFF.

This clonotype was counted only a few times. This rearrangement joins TRBV7-9 to TRBJ1-4; D unresolved. Per germline, CDR1 SEHNR and CDR2 FQNEAQ (reference sequence). Trimming stripped 5 bases from V and 4 bases from J, with 11 bases between. CDR3 length: 14 residues. The CDR3 spells CASSQARSNEKLFF. CDR3 in DNA: TGTGCCAGCAGCCAAGCAAGGAGTAATGAAAAACTGTTTTTT.

In its sample, this clonotype was seen many times. The J gene is TRBJ1-2, the V gene TRBV12-3 or TRBV12-4; D not resolved. V lost 5 bases and J 1 base, leaving 11 bases between the germline ends. This CDR3 contains 14 residues. In DNA form, the CDR3 reads TGTGCCAGCAGTCCGGTGGGAGATAACTATGGCTACACCTTC. Encoded protein: CASSPVGDNYGYTF.

There are a few counts of this clonotype. The CDR3 coding sequence is TGTGCCAGCAGCTTAGCGACAGAGAACTATGGCTACACCTTC. This encodes CASSLATENYGYTF. This chain uses TRBV7-2 with TRBJ1-2; TRBD1 might be the D (5 bases). Germline CDR1 reads SGHTA; CDR2 reads FQGNSA. Trimming removed 0 bases from V and 2 bases from J, with 7 bases in between. CDR3 length equals 14 residues.

This clonotype was observed at least ten times. The chain links TRBV11-2 to TRBJ2-3; 7 nucleotides agree with TRBD1. Germline V gives CDR1 SGHAT, CDR2 FQNNGV. The V segment lost 5 bases and the J segment 4 bases; nucleotides outside the gene matches: 6. The length of the CDR3 is 14 residues. The CDR3 nucleotides read TGTGCCAGCAGCCTTAGACAGGGTTCAGATACGCAGTATTTT. Translating it yields CASSLRQGSDTQYF.

The V and J genes are TRBV28 and TRBJ1-5; D might be TRBD1 (5 bases). Trimming shortened V by 2 bases and J by 3 bases, and 11 bases separated the two germline ends. CDR3 length: 15 residues. CDR1 is MDHEN and CDR2 is SYDVKM in the germline V gene. The DNA for the CDR3 is TGTGCCAGCAGTTTAGGGAGACAGATCAATCAGCCCCAGCATTTT. Its protein product is CASSLGRQINQPQHF.

V gene TRBV20-1 combines with J gene TRBJ2-7, with D perhaps being TRBD1 or TRBD2 (5 bases each). This CDR3 is built from 12 residues. Trimming took 5 bases from V and 5 from J, leaving 13 bases between them. Per germline, CDR1 DFQATT and CDR2 SNEGSKA (reference sequence). The CDR3 protein is CSAPHEGHEQYF. In DNA form, the CDR3 reads TGCAGTGCTCCACACGAGGGGCACGAGCAGTACTTC.

This clonotype was seen many times. This sequence joins TRBV29-1 and TRBJ1-1; possibly TRBD1 for D (6 bases). Between the trimmed V and J ends, which lost 4 bases and 1 base, there was a span of 10 bases. CDR1 and CDR2 (germline): SQVTM, ANQGSEA. The CDR3 consists of 13 residues. CDR3 coding DNA: TGCAGCGTTGTCAGGGGCGCGAACACTGAAGCTTTCTTT. Translated: CSVVRGANTEAFF.

This clonotype has only a few counts. The chain recombines TRBV10-2 with TRBJ2-5; 7 bases line up with TRBD2. The germline CDR1 and CDR2 sequences are WSHSY and SAAADI. This CDR3 is 16 amino acids long. The junction had 15 bases not matched to a gene; V was cut back by 6 bases and J by 5 bases. The CDR3 DNA reads as TGCGCCAGCAGCCTGACCCCACTAGCGTCTGTTGAGACCCAGTACTTC. This translates into CASSLTPLASVETQYF.

V is TRBV7-3 and J is TRBJ2-6, with unresolved D. The V gene's germline CDR1 is SGHTA and CDR2 FQGTGA. Trimming left V 0 bases short and J 1 base short, with 4 bases between. CDR3 length: 15 residues. For the CDR3, the DNA is TGTGCCAGCAGCTTAACTAGATCTGGGGCCAACGTCCTGACTTTC. This translates into CASSLTRSGANVLTF.